This T cell receptor beta chain was identified during a study of spatial heterogeneity in lung cancer. TCRdb independently ran MiXCR on the 5' RACE reads; one entry per CDR3 protein. Found here are 75,000 to 85,000 distinct CDR3 sequences, approximately 21% of them singletons; the top ten hold roughly 6%. Germline CDR1 SGHRS, CDR2 YFSETQ. J lost 8 bases, V lost 3 bases, and 11 bases had no gene match. CDR3 length: 16 residues. Time point reported: sample taken at primary tumor resection. In each case, whole RNA from tumor, nontumor lung or frozen PBMC was sequenced unsorted. The rearrangement uses TRBV5-1 and TRBJ2-1; 10 bases are shared with TRBD1. The source of this sequence is a male donor with early-stage non-small cell lung cancer. Sequencing was performed on PBMCs, taken at surgery. Written as DNA, the CDR3 is TGCGCCAGCAGCTCCAGGGCCGGGACAGGGGCTTATGAGCAGTTCTTC. It specifies CASSSRAGTGAYEQFF.